Sequencing of this T cell receptor (beta chain) was carried out in a study of regulatory T cells in long-lasting Graves disease. Study context: Newly diagnosed Graves' patients took antithyroid drugs under 3 months. Study results and limitations: Favored usage of TRBV28, TRBJ1-2 and TRBJ2-5 was recorded in persistent disease.

The TCR beta library used iRepertoire HTBI primers with Arm-PCR amplification of CDR3. TCRdb re-derived calls from the multiplex PCR reads in MiXCR, one entry per CDR3 protein. The sample gives approximately 400,000 distinct CDR3 sequences, about 15% of which show up once; approximately 7.6% is in the top ten. CDR1 is SNHLY and CDR2 is FYNNEI in the germline V gene. CDR3 length equals 13 residues. V trimming: 8 bases; J trimming: 6 bases; junction bases outside the gene matches: 6. As to time point: newly diagnosed GD, antithyroid drugs for less than 3 months. Scientists built the TCR library using RNA that was extracted from PBMCs. As collected, the peripheral blood samples measured around 9 milliliters each and went into EDTA tubes. This clonotype was detected many times. What it binds is unknown. This sample was also put to use in a study of T cells in Graves' hyperthyroidism and ophthalmopathy. That study adds: It was a median 6.5 months before onset that the model predicted ophthalmopathy.

The sequencing used peripheral blood mononuclear cells (PBMCs), collected at new diagnosis, from a patient treated with antithyroid drugs. V and J are TRBV2 and TRBJ1-5; 8 bases are shared with TRBD1. This clonotype was sampled from a woman aged 40 to 49 with Graves disease. The CDR3 is CASDRGGGQPQHF. As DNA, the CDR3 is TGTGCCAGCGACAGGGGCGGCGGTCAGCCCCAGCATTTT.